This TCR beta chain is drawn from a study of CD8+ T cells in alopecia areata. Trimming pared 4 bases from V and 1 base from J, leaving 4 bases between. Germline lookup yields CDR1 SNHLY and CDR2 FYNNEI. The CDR3 length is 12 residues. The sample's treatment: oral pan-JAK inhibitor, 5-10 mg twice daily. After isolation, RNA underwent reverse transcription to generate cDNA as the sequencing template. Measured with immunoSEQ multiplex PCR; TCRdb has only the in-frame clones, and not every one. The profile shows 210,000 or so clones, roughly 66% of them singletons. The rearrangement joins TRBV2 to TRBJ2-5; D gene unclear. The sample consisted of CD4+ T cells sorted from blood, taken at week 44, from a patient treated with tofacitinib. The TCR was taken from a human donor with alopecia areata. DNA of the CDR3: TGTGCCAGCAGTGGGGTCCAAGAGACCCAGTACTTC. Protein sequence: CASSGVQETQYF.